The 14 T cell receptor beta chains below were found in one sample sequenced in a study of blood T cell repertoires in COVID-19. Sequencing used immunoSEQ multiplex PCR; TCRdb keeps in-frame clones, though not all of them. The sample includes 50,000 to 60,000 clones, about 80% of them seen just once. Sequencing used peripheral blood. These receptors were collected from a man older than 75 with COVID-19, enrolled during active disease.

This chain connects TRBV6-2 or TRBV6-3 to TRBJ2-3; TRBD2 might be the D (5 bases). In germline, CDR1 is MNHEY, CDR2 SVGEGT. The CDR3 covers 14 residues. V was clipped by 2 bases and J by 0 bases, with 6 bases between them. In DNA, the CDR3 is TGTGCCAGCAGTTACCTAGCTAGCACAGATACGCAGTATTTT. Translated, it gives CASSYLASTDTQYF.

On this clone: Other nucleotide sequences from this sample produce the same CDR3. V and J are TRBV9 and TRBJ1-1; no reliable D call. The CDR3 has 15 residues. Per germline, CDR1 SGDLS and CDR2 YYNGEE. Trimming shortened V by 3 bases and J by 0 bases, and 12 bases separated the two germline ends. The CDR3 bases are TGTGCCAGCAGCGCCGGAGGTCTCATGAACACTGAAGCTTTCTTT. Encoded protein: CASSAGGLMNTEAFF. Combining the CDR3 with reference TRBV9 and TRBJ1-1 gives the whole variable domain DSGVTQTPKHLITATGQRVTLRCSPRSGDLSVYWYQQSLDQGLQFLIQYYNGEERAKGNILERFSAQQFPDLHSELNLSSLELGDSALYFCASSAGGLMNTEAFFGQGTRLTVV.

The chain links TRBV6-6 to TRBJ2-2, with 9 positions matching TRBD2. The germline CDR1 and CDR2 sequences are MNHNY and SVGAGI (reference sequence). The CDR3 extends over 16 amino acids. The junction had 7 bases not matched to a gene; V was cut back by 4 bases and J by 4 bases. CDR3 amino acids: CASSWPGTSPTGELFF. The CDR3 bases are TGTGCCAGCAGTTGGCCGGGGACTAGCCCCACCGGGGAGCTGTTTTTT.

V usage is TRBV5-1 and J usage is TRBJ1-5; D gene unclear. Between the trimmed V and J ends, which lost 0 bases and 2 bases, there was a span of 9 bases. The CDR3 contains 15 residues. CDR1 SGHRS and CDR2 YFSETQ come from the germline V gene. The CDR3 nucleotides are TGCGCCAGCAGCTTGGGTTCTTCTGGCAATCAGCCCCAGCATTTT. It is translated as CASSLGSSGNQPQHF. Together with reference TRBV5-1 and TRBJ1-5, the CDR3 gives the full variable domain: KAGVTQTPRYLIKTRGQQVTLSCSPISGHRSVSWYQQTPGQGLQFLFEYFSETQRNKGNFPGRFSGRQFSNSRSEMNVSTLELGDSALYLCASSLGSSGNQPQHFGDGTRLSIL.

J is TRBJ1-6 and V is TRBV28, with D perhaps matching TRBD1 (6 bases). The V and J ends lost 5 bases and 1 base respectively, with 9 bases between them. Germline V CDR1 and CDR2: MDHEN, SYDVKM. The CDR3 runs to 15 residues. The DNA for the CDR3 is TGTGCCAGCAGTACTACAGGGTCCTATAATTCACCCCTCCACTTT. Translation: CASSTTGSYNSPLHF.

This chain links TRBV3-1 (or the pseudogene TRBV3-2) with TRBJ2-1; TRBD2 agrees at 11 bases. The trim removed 1 base at V and 2 bases at J, leaving 4 bases unmatched. Germline V gene data show CDR1 as LGHDT and CDR2 as YNNKEL (reference sequence). The CDR3 sequence is 17 residues long. The CDR3 reads CASSQVLAGAPYNEQFF. In DNA, the CDR3 is TGTGCCAGCAGCCAAGTACTAGCGGGAGCCCCCTACAATGAGCAGTTCTTC.

The rearrangement uses TRBV30 and TRBJ1-1; D is ambiguous. Trimming pared 2 bases from V and 10 bases from J, leaving 17 bases between. CDR3 size: 13 residues. Germline CDR1 and CDR2: GTSNPN and SVGIG (reference sequence). CDR3 protein: CAWSNPPAGSAFF. The CDR3 DNA is TGTGCCTGGAGTAATCCCCCAGCGGGCTCAGCTTTCTTT. Full variable domain (rest looked up from reference TRBV30 and TRBJ1-1): SQTIHQWPATLVQPVGSPLSLECTVEGTSNPNLYWYRQAAGRGLQLLFYSVGIGQISSEVPQNLSASRPQDRQFILSSKKLLLSDSGFYLCAWSNPPAGSAFFGQGTRLTVV.

The chain links TRBV7-6 to TRBJ1-2; the D gene is possibly TRBD1 (6 bases). Trimming left V 5 bases short and J 8 bases short, with 21 bases between. There are 15 residues in the CDR3. Germline values: CDR1 SGHVS, CDR2 FNYEAQ. CDR3 bases: TGTGCCAGCAGCCCACAGGTATGGGGGACACCCGGCTACACCTTC. Translation gives CASSPQVWGTPGYTF.

This rearrangement joins TRBV30 to TRBJ1-2, with D possibly being TRBD1 (5 bases). Trimming cost V 0 bases and J 7 bases, with 18 bases left between them. Germline loops: CDR1 GTSNPN, CDR2 SVGIG (reference sequence). The CDR3 totals 15 residues. The CDR3 nucleotides read TGTGCCTGGAGTGTACTGATATGGGACTTGGGTGGCTACACCTTC. It codes for CAWSVLIWDLGGYTF.

J is TRBJ2-1 and V is TRBV12-5; 10 bases align to TRBD2. Germline-derived CDR1 and CDR2 are LGHNT and FRNRAP. This CDR3 comprises 17 residues. V dropped 4 bases and J dropped 7; count of bases not matched to a gene: 13. CDR3 sequence reads: CASGSYSGTSAPNEQFF. For the CDR3, the DNA is TGTGCTAGTGGTTCATACTCCGGGACTAGCGCGCCGAATGAGCAGTTCTTC.

The V call is TRBV6-5, the J call TRBJ1-6, with 7 bases lining up with TRBD1. The germline CDR1 and CDR2 sequences are MNHEY and SVGAGI. The V and J ends lost 5 bases and 9 bases, in that order; junction bases with no gene match: 7. The CDR3 consists of 14 residues. The DNA of the CDR3 is TGTGCCAGCAGTCGACAGGGAAAGACTTCACCCCTCCACTTT. It encodes CASSRQGKTSPLHF.

This clone was found once. V is TRBV24-1 and J is TRBJ2-1; TRBD2 matches at 7 bases. CDR3 size: 17 residues. Germline V gene lookup returns CDR1 KGHDR and CDR2 SFDVKD. V dropped 4 bases and J dropped 7; count of bases not matched to a gene: 15. The CDR3, as DNA: TGTGCCACCAGTGACACCACCGGGAGCGGGGTTTTTAATGAGCAGTTCTTC. This gives the protein CATSDTTGSGVFNEQFF.

Comments on this clone: Other DNA sequences in the same sample also yield this CDR3. V usage is TRBV20-1 and J usage is TRBJ2-3; no firm D call. Germline CDR1 reads DFQATT; CDR2 reads SNEGSKA (reference sequence). The CDR3 runs to 10 residues. The V and J ends lost 6 bases and 2 bases respectively, with 3 bases between them. The CDR3 loop is CSALTDTQYF. DNA for the CDR3: TGCAGTGCCCTCACAGATACGCAGTATTTT.

The V and J genes are TRBV6-2 or TRBV6-3 and TRBJ2-5; TRBD1 is a possible D gene (5 bases). The V end was cut by 2 bases, the J end by 5 bases, with 12 bases between. The CDR3 is made up of 14 amino acids. Germline-derived CDR1 and CDR2 are MNHEY and SVGEGT. The CDR3 loop reads CASSYVGARETQYF. DNA for the CDR3: TGTGCCAGCAGTTACGTAGGGGCACGGGAGACCCAGTACTTC.